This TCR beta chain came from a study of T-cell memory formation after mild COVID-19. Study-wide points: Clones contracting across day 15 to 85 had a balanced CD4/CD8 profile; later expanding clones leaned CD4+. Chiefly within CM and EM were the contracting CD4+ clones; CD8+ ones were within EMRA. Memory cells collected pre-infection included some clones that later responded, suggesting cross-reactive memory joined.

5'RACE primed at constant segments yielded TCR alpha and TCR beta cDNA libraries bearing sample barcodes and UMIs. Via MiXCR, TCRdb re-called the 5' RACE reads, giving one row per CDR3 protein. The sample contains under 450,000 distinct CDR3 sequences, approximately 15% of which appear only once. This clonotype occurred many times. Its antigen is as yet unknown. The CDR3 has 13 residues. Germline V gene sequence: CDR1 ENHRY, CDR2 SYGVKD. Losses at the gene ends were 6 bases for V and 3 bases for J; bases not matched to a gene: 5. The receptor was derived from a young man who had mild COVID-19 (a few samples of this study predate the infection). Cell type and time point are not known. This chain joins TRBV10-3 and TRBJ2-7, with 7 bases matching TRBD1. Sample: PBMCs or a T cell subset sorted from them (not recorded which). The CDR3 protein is CAISPGTDYEQYF. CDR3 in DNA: TGTGCCATCAGCCCCGGGACAGACTACGAGCAGTACTTC.